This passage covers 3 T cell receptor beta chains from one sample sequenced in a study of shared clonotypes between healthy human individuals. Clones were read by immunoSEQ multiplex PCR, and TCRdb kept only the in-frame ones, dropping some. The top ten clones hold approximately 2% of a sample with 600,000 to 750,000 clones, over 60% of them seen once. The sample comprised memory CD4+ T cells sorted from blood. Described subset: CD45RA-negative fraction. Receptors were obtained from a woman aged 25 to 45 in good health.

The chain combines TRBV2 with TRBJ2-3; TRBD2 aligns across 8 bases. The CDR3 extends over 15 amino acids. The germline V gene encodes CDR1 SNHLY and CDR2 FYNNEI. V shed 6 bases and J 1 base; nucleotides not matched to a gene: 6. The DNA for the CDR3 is TGTGCCAGCAGCGGACTGACTAGCGGCACAGATACGCAGTATTTT. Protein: CASSGLTSGTDTQYF.

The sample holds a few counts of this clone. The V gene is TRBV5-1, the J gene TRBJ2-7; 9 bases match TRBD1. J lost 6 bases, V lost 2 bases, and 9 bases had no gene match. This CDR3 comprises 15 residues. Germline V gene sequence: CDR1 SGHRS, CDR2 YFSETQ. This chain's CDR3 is CASSFGDRDVGEQYF. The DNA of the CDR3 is TGCGCCAGCAGCTTCGGGGACAGGGATGTGGGCGAGCAGTACTTC.

The CDR3 loop reads CASSLGQGVPNGYTF. The CDR3, as DNA: TGCGCCAGCAGCTTGGGGCAGGGGGTCCCCAATGGCTACACCTTC. The gene calls are TRBV5-1 and TRBJ1-2, with 7 nucleotides matching TRBD1. The CDR3 is 15 amino acids. CDR1 is SGHRS and CDR2 is YFSETQ in the germline V gene. V shed 0 bases, J shed 6 bases, and the junction held 8 bases outside the gene matches.